Here is one T cell receptor beta chain with its context. Germline loops: CDR1 MNHEY, CDR2 SVGEGT. The CDR3 runs to 15 residues. Losses at the gene ends were 6 bases for V and 5 bases for J; bases not matched to a gene: 11. With iRepertoire HTBI primers and Arm-PCR of CDR3 regions, TCR beta libraries were built. Using its own MiXCR run on the multiplex PCR reads, TCRdb lists one record per CDR3 protein. Of about 310,000 distinct CDR3 sequences in the sample, over 15% are singletons; the top ten hold around 36%. This specimen belongs to a study of regulatory T cells in long-lasting Graves disease. Noted time point: newly diagnosed GD, antithyroid drugs for less than 3 months. Extracted RNA from PBMCs served as the source of the TCR library.

The V and J genes are TRBV6-2 or TRBV6-3 and TRBJ2-5, with 8 bases that match TRBD2. The sequenced sample was peripheral blood mononuclear cells (PBMCs), obtained at new diagnosis, from a patient treated with antithyroid drugs. This clonotype originated in a female donor with Graves disease. The CDR3 nucleotides are TGTGCCAGCAGAATCACCCGGGAGGGCAGGGAGACCCAGTACTTC. Protein sequence: CASRITREGRETQYF.